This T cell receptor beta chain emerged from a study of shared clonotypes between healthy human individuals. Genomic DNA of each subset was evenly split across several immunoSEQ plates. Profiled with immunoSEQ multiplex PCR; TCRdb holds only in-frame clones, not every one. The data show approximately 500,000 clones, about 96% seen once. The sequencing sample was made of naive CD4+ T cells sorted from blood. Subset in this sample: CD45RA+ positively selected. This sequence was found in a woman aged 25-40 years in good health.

CDR3 loop: CASSLKGPPYEQYF. Here the CDR3 DNA reads TGTGCCAGCAGCCTAAAAGGGCCCCCCTACGAGCAGTACTTC. This chain links TRBV28 with TRBJ2-7; D uncertain. Germline-derived CDR1 and CDR2 are MDHEN and SYDVKM. The CDR3 is 14 amino acids. V was pared by 6 bases and J by 2 bases, with 14 bases between.